This T cell receptor beta chain was documented in a study of tumor-infiltrating lymphocytes in localized non-small cell lung cancer. Overall study context: Tumor tissue and non-adjacent uninvolved lung came from each patient.

As regards this clone: Its antigen is not known.

Study conclusions and caveats: IM1 and IM2 tumors showed no difference in T-cell fraction. Higher tumor T cell infiltration than in uninvolved lung was supported by TCRbeta sequencing. Different pieces of the same tissue went to different assays, confounding technical variation with intratumor heterogeneity.

This CDR3 is built from 14 residues. CDR1 and CDR2 from the germline V gene are MNHNY and SVGAGI (reference sequence). Trimming pared 2 bases from V and 0 bases from J, leaving 8 bases between. Using immunoSEQ multiplex PCR, the repertoire was profiled, and TCRdb retains in-frame clones only, with some absent. The data show about 13,000 clones, around 79% seen once. The TCR comes from a human donor with non-small cell lung cancer. Sequencing was performed on lung tumor tissue. This rearrangement joins TRBV6-6 to TRBJ2-7; the D is unclear. DNA of the CDR3: TGTGCCAGCAGTTACCAGAAACTCTCCTACGAGCAGTACTTC. Encoded protein: CASSYQKLSYEQYF.